Sequencing of this T cell receptor (beta chain) was carried out in a study of CD8+ T cells in alopecia areata. Study-wide results and limits: Scalp clonality decreased significantly with tofacitinib, and so did expanded CD8+ clones among the top 100. Clonality exceeded that of normal scalp in lesional scalp, most notably in alopecia totalis/universalis.

Regarding this clone: Its antigen is unknown.

RNA, once extracted, was reverse transcribed into cDNA for use as the sequencing template. TCRdb keeps only in-frame clones here, not all; method: immunoSEQ multiplex PCR. Counted here are roughly 180,000 clones, approximately 60% occurring once; the ten biggest clones make up approximately 3.3%. The sample's treatment: oral pan-JAK inhibitor, 5-10 mg twice daily. Collected material from alopecia areata patients comprised lesional scalp punch biopsies and peripheral blood. V was trimmed by 2 bases and J by 2 bases, leaving 5 bases between them. CDR1 and CDR2 (germline): KGHSH, LQKENI. The CDR3 extends over 13 amino acids.

The sample here was CD4+ T cells sorted from blood, taken at week 4, from a patient treated with tofacitinib. The receptor's source is a human donor with alopecia areata. This rearrangement joins TRBV18 to TRBJ2-3; D remains unclear. This CDR3 reads CASSPEVTDTQYF. CDR3 DNA sequence: TGTGCCAGCTCACCAGAGGTCACAGATACGCAGTATTTT.